What follows are 21 T cell receptor beta chains derived from one specimen sequenced in a study of Graves' ophthalmopathy and Graves' hyperthyroidism. Investigators amplified TCR beta CDR3 regions from RNA transcripts. Second-round multiplex PCR followed a first-round RT-PCR using HTBI primers. MiXCR was run by TCRdb on the multiplex PCR reads, yielding one entry per CDR3 protein. The sample contains hundreds of thousands of distinct CDR3 sequences, about 24% of which appear only once. The sequenced sample consisted of peripheral blood. The source is a woman aged 18-35 years with stable Graves' hyperthyroidism. Some clones in this sample may be carry-over from other donors' samples.

Here the CDR3 DNA reads TGCAGTGCTAAGACAGGGGCGGTACAAGAGACCCAGTACTTC. Its translation: CSAKTGAVQETQYF. This sequence joins TRBV20-1 and TRBJ2-5; the match to TRBD1 covers 8 bases. Germline loops: CDR1 DFQATT, CDR2 SNEGSKA (reference sequence). The V segment lost 4 bases and the J segment 2 bases; nucleotides outside the gene matches: 6. The CDR3 is made up of 14 amino acids.

This sequence joins TRBV27 and TRBJ1-2, with a possible D match to TRBD1 (6 bases). CDR3 length: 14 residues. Trimming left V 3 bases short and J 4 bases short, with 12 bases between. CDR1 and CDR2 from the germline V gene are MNHEY and SMNVEV (reference sequence). CDR3 nucleotides: TGTGCCAGCAGTTTCGGCAGGGGCTTCTATGGCTACACCTTC. Protein sequence: CASSFGRGFYGYTF.

The chain combines TRBV6-4 with TRBJ1-2; the match to TRBD1 covers 10 bases. The CDR3 is 13 amino acids. CDR1 and CDR2 (germline): MRHNA, SNTAGT. Trimming cost V 7 bases and J 8 bases; bases outside gene matches: 7. The CDR3 nucleotides are TGTGCCAGCAATGGGGACAGGGGAGGAGGCTACACCTTC. Its protein is CASNGDRGGGYTF.

The chain carries TRBV6-5 and TRBJ1-1; no clear D. This CDR3 contains 13 residues. The V end was cut by 5 bases, the J end by 6 bases, with 13 bases between. Germline V gene lookup returns CDR1 MNHEY and CDR2 SVGAGI. The chain's CDR3 is CASSTKKVAEAFF. The CDR3 DNA follows: TGTGCCAGCAGTACTAAGAAGGTGGCTGAAGCTTTCTTT.

This clonotype was picked up a small number of times. V is TRBV7-2 and J is TRBJ1-1, with D possibly matching TRBD1 (5 bases). This CDR3 comprises 15 residues. In germline, CDR1 is SGHTA, CDR2 FQGNSA. V was cut by 5 bases and J by 0 bases, with 13 bases left in between. The CDR3 DNA follows: TGTGCCAGCAGCGAAGAGGGGTTCATGAACACTGAAGCTTTCTTT. This gives the protein CASSEEGFMNTEAFF.

CDR3 sequence (DNA): TGTGCCAGCAGTTTAGAGGCAGGACCGAGGGAGCAGTACTTC. It translates to CASSLEAGPREQYF. The chain joins TRBV12-3 or TRBV12-4 to TRBJ2-7; the D is unclear. The CDR3 is 14 amino acids. Trimming pared 1 base from V and 7 bases from J, leaving 14 bases between.

V and J are TRBV29-1 and TRBJ2-7, with no clear D. The V gene lost 5 bases and the J gene lost 3 bases, with 11 bases spanning the gap. The CDR3 totals 12 residues. The germline V gene has CDR1 SQVTM and CDR2 ANQGSEA. The DNA of the CDR3 is TGCAGCGTTCTTGGGCAGCTCTACGAGCAGTACTTC. Translated: CSVLGQLYEQYF.

The CDR3 region has the DNA TGCGCCAGCAGCTTGAACCCCCTTTCGCCCTACGAGCAGTACTTC. Residues: CASSLNPLSPYEQYF. This sequence joins TRBV5-1 and TRBJ2-7; D call uncertain. CDR3 length: 15 amino acids. Trimming cost V 1 base and J 2 bases, with 13 bases left between them. CDR1 and CDR2 from the germline V gene are SGHRS and YFSETQ.

This clonotype turned up a few times. This chain connects TRBV7-2 to TRBJ1-5; D ambiguous. The CDR3 length is 15 residues. Germline CDR1 reads SGHTA; CDR2 reads FQGNSA. Trimming removed 3 bases at V and 7 bases at J, with 16 bases between. CDR3 DNA sequence: TGTGCCAGCAGCTTTACCCCGGCGAGGTGGCAGCCCCAGCATTTT. Translated: CASSFTPARWQPQHF. The full variable domain, completed using reference TRBV7-2 and TRBJ1-5, is GAGVSQSPSNKVTEKGKDVELRCDPISGHTALYWYRQSLGQGLEFLIYFQGNSAPDKSGLPSDRFSAERTGGSVSTLTIQRTQQEDSAVYLCASSFTPARWQPQHFGDGTRLSIL.

This clonotype was picked up many times. The chain carries TRBV12-3 or TRBV12-4 and TRBJ1-1; D unresolved. This CDR3 region has 12 residues. Trimming left V 2 bases short and J 10 bases short, with 11 bases between. CDR3 bases: TGTGCCAGCAGTTTACCTGGGGTAGTAGCTTTCTTT. It encodes CASSLPGVVAFF.

This clonotype was detected a few times. The chain employs TRBV12-3 or TRBV12-4 and TRBJ1-1; D is perhaps TRBD1 (5 bases). CDR3 length: 12 amino acids. V lost 7 bases to trimming and J lost 10 bases, with 16 bases between them. The CDR3 DNA is TGTGCCAGCACAGGGCAGAATCTGCCAGCTTTCTTT. It codes for CASTGQNLPAFF.

In this sample, this clonotype turned up many times. V and J are TRBV30 and TRBJ1-2; D is possibly TRBD1 (6 bases). Germline values: CDR1 GTSNPN, CDR2 SVGIG (reference sequence). The CDR3 runs to 15 residues. The V end lost 3 bases, the J end lost 8 bases, and 22 bases lay between the germline ends. Here the CDR3 DNA reads TGTGCCTGGAGCACACAACCCCCAGGGGATCTGGGCTACACCTTC. The encoded protein is CAWSTQPPGDLGYTF.

CDR3: CASSAGQEDSNQPQHF. In DNA, the CDR3 is TGTGCCAGCAGCGCCGGACAGGAGGATAGCAATCAGCCCCAGCATTTT. The chain has TRBV9 and TRBJ1-5, with TRBD1 matching over 7 bases. The germline gives CDR1 SGDLS, CDR2 YYNGEE. This CDR3 is 16 amino acids long. The ends lost 3 bases at V and 0 bases at J; junction bases unmatched: 6.

This clonotype has a count of ten or more. The chain is built from TRBV7-9 and TRBJ1-1; D gene unclear. The CDR3 length is 15 residues. The V end was cut by 0 bases, the J end by 2 bases, with 10 bases between. Germline lookup yields CDR1 SEHNR and CDR2 FQNEAQ (reference sequence). As DNA, the CDR3 is TGTGCCAGCAGCTTAGCAGTCGCGGCTAACACTGAAGCTTTCTTT. Translation: CASSLAVAANTEAFF.

This clonotype has at least ten counts. This chain links TRBV6-1 with TRBJ2-5, with D possibly TRBD2 on 5 matching bases. Germline CDR1 reads MNHNS; CDR2 reads SASEGT. The CDR3 runs to 15 residues. V was cut by 4 bases and J by 5 bases, with 17 bases left in between. The CDR3 reads CASSGGLHLRETQYF. CDR3 nucleotides: TGTGCCAGCAGTGGCGGACTTCACCTTCGGGAGACCCAGTACTTC.

The sample holds many counts of this clonotype. The chain is built from TRBV27 and TRBJ2-7, with TRBD2 matching over 8 bases. The CDR3 spans 15 residues. Unmatched junction bases numbered 8, after V lost 4 bases and J lost 3 bases. Germline lookup yields CDR1 MNHEY and CDR2 SMNVEV (reference sequence). CDR3 sequence reads: CASSSTGLGVYEQYF. In nucleotides, the CDR3 is TGTGCCAGCAGTTCGACGGGACTAGGTGTCTACGAGCAGTACTTC.

The sample holds many counts of this clonotype. This sequence joins TRBV7-9 and TRBJ1-3; a possible D gene is TRBD1 (5 bases). V was pared by 3 bases and J by 0 bases, with 9 bases between. Germline loops: CDR1 SEHNR, CDR2 FQNEAQ (reference sequence). This CDR3 has 15 amino acids. The chain's CDR3 is CASSFWTISGNTIYF. DNA of the CDR3: TGTGCCAGCAGCTTCTGGACAATCTCTGGAAACACCATATATTTT.

This clonotype came up many times. J is TRBJ1-1 and V is TRBV12-3 or TRBV12-4; D ambiguous. The V and J ends lost 6 bases and 7 bases respectively, with 12 bases between them. The CDR3 extends over 12 amino acids. The DNA of the CDR3 is TGTGCCAGCAGAGGCTTGGGCCTTGAAGCTTTCTTT. It translates to CASRGLGLEAFF.

In this sample, this clonotype turned up many times. This sequence joins TRBV5-1 and TRBJ1-1; 8 nucleotides agree with TRBD1. The CDR3 runs 13 residues. Losses at the gene ends were 3 bases for V and 4 bases for J; bases not matched to a gene: 2. Germline lookup yields CDR1 SGHRS and CDR2 YFSETQ. Here the CDR3 reads CASSWTGPTEAFF. The CDR3 coding sequence is TGCGCCAGCAGCTGGACAGGGCCCACTGAAGCTTTCTTT. The full variable domain, in which reference TRBV5-1 and TRBJ1-1 provide the parts outside the CDR3, is KAGVTQTPRYLIKTRGQQVTLSCSPISGHRSVSWYQQTPGQGLQFLFEYFSETQRNKGNFPGRFSGRQFSNSRSEMNVSTLELGDSALYLCASSWTGPTEAFFGQGTRLTVV.

The J gene is TRBJ1-3, the V gene TRBV12-3 or TRBV12-4; D may be TRBD1 (5 bases). The CDR3 covers 17 residues. V lost 6 bases to trimming and J lost 0 bases, with 18 bases between them. This CDR3 reads CASSPGFGGISGNTIYF. CDR3 in DNA: TGTGCCAGCAGCCCCGGATTCGGGGGGATCTCTGGAAACACCATATATTTT.

CDR3 loop: CASSARQGHQPQHF. As DNA, the CDR3 is TGTGCCAGCAGTGCACGACAGGGCCATCAGCCCCAGCATTTT. The chain recombines TRBV2 with TRBJ1-5; 7 bases map to TRBD1. Losses at the gene ends were 4 bases for V and 5 bases for J; bases not matched to a gene: 5. Germline loops: CDR1 SNHLY, CDR2 FYNNEI. The CDR3 is made up of 14 amino acids.